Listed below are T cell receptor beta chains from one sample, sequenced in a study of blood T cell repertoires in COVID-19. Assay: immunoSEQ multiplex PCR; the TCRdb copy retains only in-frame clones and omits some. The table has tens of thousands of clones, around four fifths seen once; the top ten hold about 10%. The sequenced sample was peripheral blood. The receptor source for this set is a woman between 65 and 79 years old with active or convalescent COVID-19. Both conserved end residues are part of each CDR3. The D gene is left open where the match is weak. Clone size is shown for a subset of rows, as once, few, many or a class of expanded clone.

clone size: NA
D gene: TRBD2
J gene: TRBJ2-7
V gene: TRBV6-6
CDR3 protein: CASSYYQGGEQYF
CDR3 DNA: TGTGCCAGCAGTTACTATCAGGGAGGGGAGCAGTACTTC

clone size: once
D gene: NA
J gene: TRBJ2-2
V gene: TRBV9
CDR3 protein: CASSVPANTGELFF
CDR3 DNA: TGTGCCAGCAGCGTACCCGCGAACACCGGGGAGCTGTTTTTT

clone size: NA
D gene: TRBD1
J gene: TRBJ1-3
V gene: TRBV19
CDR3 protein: CASGLRGPSGNTIYF
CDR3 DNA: TGTGCCAGTGGACTTAGGGGGCCCTCTGGAAACACCATATATTTT

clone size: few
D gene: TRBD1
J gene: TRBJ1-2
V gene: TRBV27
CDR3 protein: CASSFFRGREGGYTF
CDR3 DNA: TGTGCCAGCAGTTTCTTCAGGGGGCGCGAAGGTGGCTACACCTTC

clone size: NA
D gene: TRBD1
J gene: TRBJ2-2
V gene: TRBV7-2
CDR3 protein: CASNPGGPTGELFF
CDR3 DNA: TGTGCCAGCAACCCAGGGGGACCTACCGGGGAGCTGTTTTTT

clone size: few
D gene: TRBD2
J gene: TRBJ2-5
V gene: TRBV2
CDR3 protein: CASSQRTSGEETQYF
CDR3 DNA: TGTGCCAGCAGTCAGAGGACTAGCGGGGAAGAGACCCAGTACTTC

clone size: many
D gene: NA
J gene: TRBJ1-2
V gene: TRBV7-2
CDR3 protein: CASSANTGGYGYTF
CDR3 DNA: TGTGCCAGCAGCGCGAACACGGGGGGCTATGGCTACACCTTC

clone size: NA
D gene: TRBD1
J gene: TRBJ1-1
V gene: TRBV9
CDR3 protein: CASSVGAGGDTEAFF
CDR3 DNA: TGTGCCAGCAGCGTAGGGGCAGGGGGAGACACTGAAGCTTTCTTT

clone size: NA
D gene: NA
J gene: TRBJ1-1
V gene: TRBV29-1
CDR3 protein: CSATTVGANTEAFF
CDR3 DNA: TGCAGCGCTACCACAGTAGGGGCTAACACTGAAGCTTTCTTT

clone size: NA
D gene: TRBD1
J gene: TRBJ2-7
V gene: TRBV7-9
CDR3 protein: CASSPPGTGAYEQYF
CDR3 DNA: TGTGCCAGCAGCCCCCCCGGGACAGGGGCCTACGAGCAGTACTTC

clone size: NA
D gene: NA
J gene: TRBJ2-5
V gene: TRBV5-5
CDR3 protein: CASSSMIAVYQETQYF
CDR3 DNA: TGTGCCAGCAGCAGCATGATAGCGGTGTACCAAGAGACCCAGTACTTC

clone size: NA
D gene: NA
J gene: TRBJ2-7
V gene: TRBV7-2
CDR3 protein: CASSLLLGGLYEQYF
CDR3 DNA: TGTGCCAGCAGCCTCCTTCTGGGGGGACTCTACGAGCAGTACTTC

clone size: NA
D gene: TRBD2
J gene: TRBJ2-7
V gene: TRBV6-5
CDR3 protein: CASSRGTSGRYEQYF
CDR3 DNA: TGTGCCAGCAGCCGAGGGACTAGCGGACGCTACGAGCAGTACTTC

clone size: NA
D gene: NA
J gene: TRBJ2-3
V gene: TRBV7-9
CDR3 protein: CASSFSGRTDTQYF
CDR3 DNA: TGTGCCAGCAGCTTTTCAGGGAGGACAGATACGCAGTATTTT

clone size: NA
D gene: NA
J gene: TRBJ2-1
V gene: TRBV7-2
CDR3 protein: CASSSTLTGNEQFF
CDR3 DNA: TGTGCCAGCAGCTCGACTCTGACTGGAAATGAGCAGTTCTTC

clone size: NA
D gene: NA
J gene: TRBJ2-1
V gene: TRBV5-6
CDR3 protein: CASSFLTGTNEQFF
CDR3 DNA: TGTGCCAGCAGCTTCCTGACAGGCACCAATGAGCAGTTCTTC

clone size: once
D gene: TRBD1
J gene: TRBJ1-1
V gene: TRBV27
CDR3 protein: CASRRQGEGAEAFF
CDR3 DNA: TGTGCCAGCAGAAGACAGGGGGAAGGGGCTGAAGCTTTCTTT

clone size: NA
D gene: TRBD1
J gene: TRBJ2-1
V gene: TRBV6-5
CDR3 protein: CASRRTGGNEQFF
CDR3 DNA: TGTGCCAGCAGACGGACAGGGGGCAATGAGCAGTTCTTC

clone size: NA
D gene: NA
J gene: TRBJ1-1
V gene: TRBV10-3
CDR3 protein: CAISAATGDGTEAFF
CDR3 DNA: TGTGCCATCAGTGCGGCTACAGGTGACGGGACTGAAGCTTTCTTT

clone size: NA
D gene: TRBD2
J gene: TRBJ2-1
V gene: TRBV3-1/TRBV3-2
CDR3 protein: CASSQVGLAVNEQFF
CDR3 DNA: TGTGCCAGCAGCCAAGTAGGCCTAGCGGTTAATGAGCAGTTCTTC

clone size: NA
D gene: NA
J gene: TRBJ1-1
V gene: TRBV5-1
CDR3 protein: CASRVGAVDTEAFF
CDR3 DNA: TGCGCCAGCAGGGTGGGGGCTGTGGACACTGAAGCTTTCTTT

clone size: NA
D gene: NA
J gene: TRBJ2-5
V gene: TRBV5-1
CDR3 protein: CASSLAARETQYF
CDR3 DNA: TGCGCCAGCAGCTTGGCGGCGAGGGAGACCCAGTACTTC

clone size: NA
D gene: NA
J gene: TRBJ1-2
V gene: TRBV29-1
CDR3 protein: CSVGQGGGYTF
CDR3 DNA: TGCAGCGTGGGCCAAGGCGGGGGCTACACCTTC

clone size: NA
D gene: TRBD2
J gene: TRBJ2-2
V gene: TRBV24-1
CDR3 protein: CATSDGLAVTGELFF
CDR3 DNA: TGTGCCACCAGTGATGGACTAGCGGTGACCGGGGAGCTGTTTTTT

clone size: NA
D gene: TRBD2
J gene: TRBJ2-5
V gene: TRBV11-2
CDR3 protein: CASSLTSGTSVGTQYF
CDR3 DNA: TGTGCCAGCAGCTTAACCTCCGGGACTAGCGTCGGGACCCAGTACTTC

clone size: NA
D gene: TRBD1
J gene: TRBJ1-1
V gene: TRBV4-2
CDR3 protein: CASSQGDRDSEAFF
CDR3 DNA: TGTGCCAGCAGCCAAGGGGACAGGGACTCTGAAGCTTTCTTT

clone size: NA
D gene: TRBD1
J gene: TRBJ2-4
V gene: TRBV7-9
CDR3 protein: CASSLALGQGRDIQYF
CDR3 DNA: TGTGCCAGCAGCTTAGCGCTAGGACAGGGGAGGGACATTCAGTACTTC

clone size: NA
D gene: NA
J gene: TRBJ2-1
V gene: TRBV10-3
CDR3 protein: CAISESVTAHEQFF
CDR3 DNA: TGTGCCATCAGTGAGTCCGTGACTGCCCATGAGCAGTTCTTC

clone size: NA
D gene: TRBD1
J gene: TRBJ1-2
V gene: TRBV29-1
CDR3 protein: CSVVRSRSGQGALPNYGYTF
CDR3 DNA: TGCAGCGTTGTAAGGTCTCGTTCCGGACAGGGGGCGCTCCCTAACTATGGCTACACCTTC

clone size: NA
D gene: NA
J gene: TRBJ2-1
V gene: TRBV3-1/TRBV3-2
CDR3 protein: CASRSTAGSGEQFF
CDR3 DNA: TGTGCCAGCAGATCGACAGCGGGCTCGGGAGAGCAGTTCTTC

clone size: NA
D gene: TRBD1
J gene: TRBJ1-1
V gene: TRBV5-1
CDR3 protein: CASSINQGAHLNTEAFF
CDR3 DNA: TGCGCCAGCAGCATTAATCAGGGGGCACACTTGAACACTGAAGCTTTCTTT

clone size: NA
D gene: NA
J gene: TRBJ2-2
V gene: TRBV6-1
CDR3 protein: CASSEPPGAVGAGELFF
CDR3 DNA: TGTGCCAGCAGTGAACCACCGGGAGCAGTCGGAGCCGGGGAGCTGTTTTTT

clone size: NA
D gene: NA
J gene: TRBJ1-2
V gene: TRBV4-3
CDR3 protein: CASSQDRQGYKGYTF
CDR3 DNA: TGCGCCAGCAGCCAAGATAGGCAGGGGTATAAAGGCTACACCTTC

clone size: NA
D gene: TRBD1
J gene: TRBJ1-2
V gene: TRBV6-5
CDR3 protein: CASSSLRDRGIYGYTF
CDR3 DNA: TGTGCCAGCAGTTCTCTCCGGGACAGGGGGATCTATGGCTACACCTTC

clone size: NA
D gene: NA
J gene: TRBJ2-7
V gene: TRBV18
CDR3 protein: CASSPSSYEQYF
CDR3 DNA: TGTGCCAGCTCACCGAGCTCCTACGAGCAGTACTTC

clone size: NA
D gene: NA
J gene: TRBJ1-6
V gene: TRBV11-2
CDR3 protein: CASRSFRGKNSPLHF
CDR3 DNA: TGTGCCAGCAGATCCTTCAGGGGTAAGAATTCACCCCTCCACTTT

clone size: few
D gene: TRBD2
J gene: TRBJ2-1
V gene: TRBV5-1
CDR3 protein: CASSFDPLAGGFNEQFF
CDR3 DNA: TGCGCCAGCAGCTTCGACCCGCTAGCGGGGGGCTTCAATGAGCAGTTCTTC

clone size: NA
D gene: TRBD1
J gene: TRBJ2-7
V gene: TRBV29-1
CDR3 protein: CSVARDRAYEQYF
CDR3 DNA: TGCAGCGTTGCTAGGGACAGAGCCTACGAGCAGTACTTC

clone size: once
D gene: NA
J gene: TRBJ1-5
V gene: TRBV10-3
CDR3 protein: CATAIQGNNQPQHF
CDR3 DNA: TGTGCCACCGCTATACAGGGAAACAATCAGCCCCAGCATTTT

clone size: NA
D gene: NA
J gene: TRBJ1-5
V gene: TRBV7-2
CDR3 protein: CASSLVGTLDQPQHF
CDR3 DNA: TGTGCCAGCAGCTTAGTCGGGACTCTTGATCAGCCCCAGCATTTT

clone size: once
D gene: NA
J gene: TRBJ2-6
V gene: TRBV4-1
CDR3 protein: CASSQVTKPGANVLTF
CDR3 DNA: TGCGCCAGCAGCCAAGTCACAAAACCTGGGGCCAACGTCCTGACTTTC

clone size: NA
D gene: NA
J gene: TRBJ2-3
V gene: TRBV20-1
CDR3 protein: CSASYRSTSTDTQYF
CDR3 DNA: TGCAGTGCTAGTTATCGGTCAACTAGCACAGATACGCAGTATTTT

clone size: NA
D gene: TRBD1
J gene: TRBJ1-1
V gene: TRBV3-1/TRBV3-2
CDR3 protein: CASSHGTGNTEAFF
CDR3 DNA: TGTGCCAGCAGCCATGGGACAGGGAACACTGAAGCTTTCTTT

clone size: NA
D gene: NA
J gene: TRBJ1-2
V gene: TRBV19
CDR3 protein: CASSIPAGINYGYTF
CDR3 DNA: TGTGCCAGTAGTATACCAGCGGGGATTAACTATGGCTACACCTTC

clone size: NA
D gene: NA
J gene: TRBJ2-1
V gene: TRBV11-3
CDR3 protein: CASSFTDKAPYNEQFF
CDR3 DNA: TGTGCCAGCAGCTTCACCGACAAGGCCCCCTACAATGAGCAGTTCTTC

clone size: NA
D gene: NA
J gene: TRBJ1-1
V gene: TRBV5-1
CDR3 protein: CASSFDRNTEAFF
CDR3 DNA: TGCGCCAGCAGTTTTGACAGGAACACTGAAGCTTTCTTT

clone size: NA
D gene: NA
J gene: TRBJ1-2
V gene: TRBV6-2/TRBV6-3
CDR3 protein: CASSSGIVLPLYGYTF
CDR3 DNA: TGTGCCAGCAGTTCGGGTATCGTATTACCACTTTATGGCTACACCTTC

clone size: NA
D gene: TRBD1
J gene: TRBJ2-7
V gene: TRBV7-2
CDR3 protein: CASSPQGSGYEQYF
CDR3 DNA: TGTGCCAGCAGCCCACAGGGGTCCGGCTACGAGCAGTACTTC

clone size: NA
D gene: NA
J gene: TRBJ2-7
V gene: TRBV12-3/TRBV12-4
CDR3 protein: CASSYRRTYEQYF
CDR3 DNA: TGTGCCAGCAGTTACAGGAGAACCTACGAGCAGTACTTC

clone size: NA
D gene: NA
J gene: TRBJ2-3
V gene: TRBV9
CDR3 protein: CASSLPGLRTTDTQYF
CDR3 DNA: TGTGCCAGCAGCTTACCGGGACTTCGAACCACAGATACGCAGTATTTT